Sequencing of this TCR beta chain was carried out in a study of Graves' ophthalmopathy and Graves' hyperthyroidism. The sample holds many counts of this clonotype. Deletions cut 0 bases from V and 7 bases from J, with 12 bases between. CDR3 length: 14 amino acids. Per the germline V gene, CDR1 is MNHEY and CDR2 is SVGAGI. Stable hyperthyroidism meant no ophthalmopathy within 18 months of follow-up. Enrollment excluded any patients with other autoimmune diseases, uncontrolled infections, pregnancy or lactation. It was from roughly 10 ml of fresh peripheral blood that the PBMCs came. Transcripts of RNA were the source for amplifying TCR beta CDR3 regions. HTBI-primed first-round RT-PCR preceded second-round multiplex PCR. TCRdb called the multiplex PCR reads again in MiXCR, with one record for every CDR3 protein. The table includes about 380,000 distinct CDR3 sequences, roughly 14% detected once.

This receptor was identified in a woman younger than 30 with stable Graves' hyperthyroidism. Material: peripheral blood. V usage is TRBV6-5 and J usage is TRBJ1-1; unclear D gene. CDR3 nucleotides: TGTGCCAGCAGTTACTCGGAGTCACAGTTTGAAGCTTTCTTT. The encoded protein is CASSYSESQFEAFF.